The clone carrying this TCR beta chain occurred once. Its antigen is unidentified. The V gene lost 5 bases and the J gene lost 5 bases, with 15 bases spanning the gap. This CDR3 region has 14 residues. Germline assignment: CDR1 MDHEN and CDR2 SYDVKM. This record belongs to a study of siplizumab effects on memory and regulatory T cells. Profiled with immunoSEQ multiplex PCR; TCRdb holds only in-frame clones, not every one. The profile shows 95,000 to 130,000 clones, less than 95% of them singletons. Notes on the study in general: Neither a naive nor a memory phenotype was assignable to roughly 80-95% of proliferating CD4+ or CD8+ clones. Memory cells seemed less diverse than naive T cells, which seemed major alloresponse contributors.

Specimen: non-Treg CD4+ T cells sorted from blood. The receptor was derived from a human donor in good health. The chain combines TRBV28 with TRBJ1-2; D is possibly TRBD1 (5 bases). The CDR3 nucleotides are TGTGCCAGCAGTGAGGTGAGGGAGGGGTATGGCTACACCTTC. Encoded protein: CASSEVREGYGYTF.